One and the same sample provided the 10 T cell receptor beta chains below, sequenced in a study of beta chain features in type 1 diabetes. Study results and caveats: Moderately but significantly shorter TCRB CDR3s were found in Type 1 diabetes patients in all four CD4+ subsets.

Their antigens are not known. Every isolated RNA sample was fully reverse transcribed, so sequencing captured expressed TCRB transcripts. Produced via immunoSEQ multiplex PCR; TCRdb's table is partial and in-frame only. The sample yields more than 250,000 clones, around 16% seen once. Sequencing used naive CD4+ T cells from blood. Source of these receptors: a young man with type 1 diabetes.

V usage is TRBV19 and J usage is TRBJ2-5; 9 nucleotides line up with TRBD2. This CDR3 region has 13 residues. Per the germline V gene, CDR1 is LNHDA and CDR2 is SQIVND (reference sequence). The J segment lost 2 bases and the V segment lost 7 bases, leaving 2 bases of the junction unmatched. The CDR3, as DNA: TGTGCCAGTAAGCGGGGGGAACAAGAGACCCAGTACTTC. As protein: CASKRGEQETQYF.

The chain recombines TRBV5-6 with TRBJ1-6; maybe TRBD1 (6 bases). Trimming took 2 bases from V and 12 from J, leaving 9 bases between them. CDR3 length: 12 residues. CDR1 and CDR2 (germline): SGHDT, YYEEEE. The CDR3 DNA reads TGTGCCAGCAGCTTAGGGGGTTTACCCCTCCACTTT. This encodes CASSLGGLPLHF. Full variable domain (remainder filled in from reference TRBV5-6 and TRBJ1-6): DAGVTQSPTHLIKTRGQQVTLRCSPKSGHDTVSWYQQALGQGPQFIFQYYEEEERQRGNFPDRFSGHQFPNYSSELNVNALLLGDSALYLCASSLGGLPLHFGNGTRLTVT.

As DNA, the CDR3 is TGTGCCAGCAGCGCCGGATCTAGCGGGGTATACAATGAGCAGTTCTTC. Protein: CASSAGSSGVYNEQFF. The chain carries TRBV9 and TRBJ2-1; TRBD2 aligns across 9 bases. The V gene's germline CDR1 is SGDLS and CDR2 YYNGEE. V lost 3 bases, J lost 4 bases, and 8 bases stayed unmatched. This CDR3 spans 16 amino acids.

The chain has TRBV19 and TRBJ1-4; 8 positions match TRBD1. Germline V lookup: CDR1 LNHDA, CDR2 SQIVND (reference sequence). The CDR3 runs 13 residues. J lost 8 bases, V lost 10 bases, and 9 bases had no gene match. DNA for the CDR3: TGTGCCACATCGGACAGGGATCACGAAAAACTGTTTTTT. It encodes CATSDRDHEKLFF.

V gene TRBV30 combines with J gene TRBJ2-7; 8 bases align to TRBD1. The V gene's germline CDR1 is GTSNPN and CDR2 SVGIG (reference sequence). The J segment lost 2 bases and the V segment lost 3 bases, leaving 12 bases of the junction unmatched. The CDR3 contains 16 residues. The CDR3 DNA is TGTGCCTGGAGCCCCTCCCCCTGGACAGGGACCTACGAGCAGTACTTC. Amino acid sequence: CAWSPSPWTGTYEQYF. The full variable domain, with the rest looked up from reference TRBV30 and TRBJ2-7, is SQTIHQWPATLVQPVGSPLSLECTVEGTSNPNLYWYRQAAGRGLQLLFYSVGIGQISSEVPQNLSASRPQDRQFILSSKKLLLSDSGFYLCAWSPSPWTGTYEQYFGPGTRLTVT.

The V and J genes are TRBV30 and TRBJ2-1, with 8 bases aligning to TRBD2. With 5 bases clipped from V and 7 bases from J, the junction kept 1 base outside the gene matches. This CDR3 has 11 residues. Germline V gene sequence: CDR1 GTSNPN, CDR2 SVGIG (reference sequence). This CDR3 reads CAWPGGNEQFF. The CDR3 bases are TGTGCCTGGCCGGGAGGGAATGAGCAGTTCTTC.

This chain links TRBV19 with TRBJ2-1; 14 bases align to TRBD2. The CDR3 runs 17 residues. The V gene end was trimmed by 5 bases and the J gene end by 5 bases; junction bases not matched to a gene: 8. The germline gives CDR1 LNHDA, CDR2 SQIVND (reference sequence). Written as DNA, the CDR3 is TGTGCCAGTAGTCCAAGACTAGCGGGAGGGCCGGACAATGAGCAGTTCTTC. It specifies CASSPRLAGGPDNEQFF.

This clone came up a few times. The chain couples TRBV11-2 to TRBJ2-1; 10 bases align to TRBD2. Germline V lookup: CDR1 SGHAT, CDR2 FQNNGV. The CDR3 sequence is 17 residues long. The V and J ends lost 0 bases and 1 base, in that order; junction bases with no gene match: 3. CDR3 DNA: TGTGCCAGCAGCTTAGACATAGCGGGAGGTTCCTACAATGAGCAGTTCTTC. Protein: CASSLDIAGGSYNEQFF.

The chain uses TRBV28 and TRBJ2-2; tentatively, D is TRBD1 (6 bases). The germline gives CDR1 MDHEN, CDR2 SYDVKM. Trimming removed 5 bases at V and 5 bases at J, with 24 bases between. The CDR3 spans 18 residues. CDR3 region: CASSPPGTTLIGTGELFF. CDR3 nucleotides: TGTGCCAGCAGTCCGCCCGGGACAACTTTGATCGGGACCGGGGAGCTGTTTTTT.

The J gene is TRBJ1-2, the V gene TRBV28, with TRBD1 as a possible D gene (5 bases). V lost 6 bases and J 8 bases, leaving 19 bases between the germline ends. Germline CDR1 MDHEN, CDR2 SYDVKM. CDR3 length: 14 residues. The CDR3 DNA sequence: TGTGCCAGCAGGCCGGGACGGCGGGGTACAGGCTACACCTTC. Protein sequence: CASRPGRRGTGYTF.